This T cell receptor (beta chain) was recorded in a study of T cell responses to AZD1222 COVID-19 vaccine. Only in-frame clones appear in the TCRdb table, and some are missing; sequencing was by immunoSEQ multiplex PCR. The sample includes some 66,000 clones, about nine tenths of them seen just once. Germline V gives CDR1 MDHEN, CDR2 SYDVKM. The CDR3 runs 13 residues. Deletions cut 7 bases from V and 1 base from J, with 11 bases between. The V call is TRBV28, the J call TRBJ2-7; D unresolved. Sequenced here: peripheral blood, sampled 28 days after the second AZD1222 dose. This TCR was sampled from an adult who received the AZD1222 COVID-19 vaccine. The CDR3 loop reads CASINSQSYEQYF. The CDR3 coding sequence is TGTGCCAGCATCAATAGCCAGTCCTACGAGCAGTACTTC.